The 18 T cell receptor beta chains listed next were all sequenced from one sample in a study of T cells in Graves' hyperthyroidism and ophthalmopathy. It was RNA transcripts that yielded the amplified TCR beta CDR3 regions. During a first-round RT-PCR of the TCR CDR3, the HTBI primer set was used. TCRdb analysed the multiplex PCR reads with MiXCR anew, one entry per CDR3 protein. Of about 380,000 distinct CDR3 sequences listed, approximately 14% are singletons. Sample: blood. These receptors came from a woman aged 60 to 75 with Graves' hyperthyroidism.

This clonotype was counted ten times or more. V is TRBV7-8 and J is TRBJ2-5; 7 bases are shared with TRBD1. This CDR3 comprises 14 residues. Per germline, CDR1 SGHVS and CDR2 FQNEAQ. V lost 5 bases, J lost 0 bases, and 3 bases stayed unmatched. The CDR3 DNA sequence: TGTGCCAGCAGCCCGGGGACAGACCAAGAGACCCAGTACTTC. Its protein is CASSPGTDQETQYF.

This chain connects TRBV20-1 to TRBJ2-1, with D perhaps TRBD2 (6 bases). The CDR3 totals 14 residues. CDR1 and CDR2 from the germline V gene are DFQATT and SNEGSKA (reference sequence). V gave up 3 bases and J gave up 4 bases, with 13 bases separating them. The CDR3 here is CSARGLEDYNEQFF. CDR3 DNA: TGCAGTGCTAGGGGACTCGAAGATTACAATGAGCAGTTCTTC.

This clonotype was seen repeatedly, ten times or more. A much larger clone lies a single base off, so this may be a read error. This chain uses TRBV11-2 with TRBJ2-1; tentatively, D is TRBD1 or TRBD2 (5 bases each). Looked up from germline, CDR1 is SGHAT and CDR2 is FQNNGV. The CDR3 has 14 amino acids. DNA of the CDR3: TGTGCCGGCAGCTCGTCGGGACCCCACAATGAGCAGTTCTTC. Encoded protein: CAGSSSGPHNEQFF.

There are a few counts of this clonotype. CDR3 residues: CSARTGGNYGYTF. The CDR3, as DNA: TGCAGTGCTCGGACAGGGGGCAACTATGGCTACACCTTC. The rearrangement joins TRBV20-1 to TRBJ1-2; 11 nucleotides match TRBD1. CDR1 DFQATT and CDR2 SNEGSKA come from the germline V gene (reference sequence). After removal of 5 bases from V and 2 bases from J, the junction contained 1 base not matched to a gene. The CDR3 loop spans 13 amino acids.

J is TRBJ2-2 and V is TRBV5-1; TRBD2 matches at 11 bases. The germline CDR1 and CDR2 sequences are SGHRS and YFSETQ. The V segment lost 1 base and the J segment 0 bases; nucleotides outside the gene matches: 2. The length of the CDR3 is 17 residues. The CDR3 reads CASSLRLAGPNTGELFF. The CDR3 DNA follows: TGCGCCAGCAGCTTGCGACTAGCGGGACCGAACACCGGGGAGCTGTTTTTT.

This clonotype was seen repeatedly, ten times or more. This rearrangement joins TRBV28 to TRBJ1-1, with D perhaps TRBD1 (5 bases). Looked up from germline, CDR1 is MDHEN and CDR2 is SYDVKM. This CDR3 contains 15 residues. Trimming left V 4 bases short and J 1 base short, with 13 bases between. CDR3 DNA sequence: TGTGCCAGCAGTTCCGAGACAGTGTCGAACACTGAAGCTTTCTTT. Residues: CASSSETVSNTEAFF.

This clonotype was detected a few times. The chain uses TRBV20-1 and TRBJ2-1; 8 nucleotides agree with TRBD2. V gave up 5 bases and J gave up 4 bases; unmatched junction bases: 7. Germline V gene data show CDR1 as DFQATT and CDR2 as SNEGSKA (reference sequence). The CDR3 length is 14 residues. CDR3 protein: CSAVSGRVYNEQFF. As DNA, the CDR3 is TGCAGTGCTGTCAGCGGGAGAGTATACAATGAGCAGTTCTTC.

V and J are TRBV11-2 and TRBJ2-2, with 9 bases identical to TRBD2. CDR1 is SGHAT, CDR2 FQNNGV, per germline. With V trimmed by 0 bases and J by 5 bases, 4 bases remained unmatched. This CDR3 has 16 amino acids. The CDR3 region is CASSLDAGGRTGELFF. The CDR3 bases are TGTGCCAGCAGCTTAGACGCGGGAGGGCGGACCGGGGAGCTGTTTTTT.

This clonotype was counted ten times or more. V gene TRBV12-3 or TRBV12-4 combines with J gene TRBJ2-3; 7 bases are a match to TRBD2. The CDR3 consists of 15 residues. V lost 6 bases and J lost 0; bases outside the gene matches: 6. The CDR3 DNA sequence: TGTGCCAGCAGCGCCCTAGCGGCTAGCACAGATACGCAGTATTTT. It translates to CASSALAASTDTQYF.

To note about this clonotype: Since no conserved phenylalanine or tryptophan closes the CDR3, a read error is the likely cause. CDR3 sequence reads: CASSQGWVARSSYEQYL. The CDR3 DNA reads as TGCGCCAGCAGCCAAGGGTGGGTCGCGCGGAGCTCCTACGAGCAGTACCTC. The genes are TRBV4-1 and TRBJ2-7; D call uncertain. There are 17 residues in the CDR3. V lost 1 base and J 0 bases, leaving 16 bases between the germline ends. Germline V gene lookup returns CDR1 MGHRA and CDR2 YSYEKL.

This clonotype was seen many times. V gene TRBV27 combines with J gene TRBJ1-2; 8 bases are a match to TRBD1. Trimming removed 5 bases from V and 12 bases from J; junction bases left unmatched: 14. The CDR3 has 14 residues. CDR1 and CDR2 from the germline V gene are MNHEY and SMNVEV (reference sequence). The CDR3 DNA is TGTGCCAGCAGTACGTCCCGGACAGGGCCGGCTAACACCTTC. This encodes CASSTSRTGPANTF.

This clonotype occurred many times. The chain carries TRBV18 and TRBJ1-1; maybe TRBD1 (6 bases). V was cut by 3 bases and J by 3 bases, with 14 bases left in between. The CDR3 covers 15 residues. The germline CDR1 and CDR2 sequences are KGHSH and LQKENI. The CDR3 here is CASSPTSGAHTEAFF. DNA for the CDR3: TGTGCCAGCTCACCTACGTCAGGGGCTCACACTGAAGCTTTCTTT.

The genes are TRBV19 and TRBJ1-1; tentative D call: TRBD1 (5 bases). Trimming left V 5 bases short and J 0 bases short, with 16 bases between. The CDR3 runs 16 residues. Germline V gene data show CDR1 as LNHDA and CDR2 as SQIVND (reference sequence). The CDR3 bases are TGTGCCAGTAGTCCGGACGGGTGGGGGATGAACACTGAAGCTTTCTTT. This codes for CASSPDGWGMNTEAFF.

A few counts support this clonotype. The CDR3: CATEGEAGTGELFF. The CDR3, as DNA: TGTGCCACCGAAGGGGAGGCGGGCACCGGGGAGCTGTTTTTT. The chain uses TRBV24-1 and TRBJ2-2, with D perhaps matching TRBD2 (6 bases). V gave up 9 bases and J gave up 4 bases, with 14 bases separating them. The CDR3 extends over 14 amino acids. Germline V gene sequence: CDR1 KGHDR, CDR2 SFDVKD.

This clonotype has ten or more counts. The genes are TRBV5-1 and TRBJ1-1; 7 nucleotides match TRBD1. J gave up 5 bases and V 5 bases, and 0 bases lay outside the gene matches. The CDR3 has 11 residues. The germline gives CDR1 SGHRS, CDR2 YFSETQ. CDR3 coding DNA: TGCGCCAGCAGGGACAGGACTGAAGCTTTCTTT. It encodes CASRDRTEAFF.

This clonotype was recorded many times. V usage is TRBV7-3 and J usage is TRBJ2-3; weak D call: TRBD2 (6 bases). The CDR3 extends over 14 amino acids. CDR1 is SGHTA and CDR2 is FQGTGA in the germline V gene. Trimming cost V 8 bases and J 1 base, with 13 bases left between them. This CDR3 reads CASAKRAGTDTQYF. Written as DNA, the CDR3 is TGTGCCAGCGCGAAGCGGGCTGGCACAGATACGCAGTATTTT.

This clonotype was seen repeatedly, ten times or more. The chain carries TRBV7-2 and TRBJ1-1; a possible D gene is TRBD1 (5 bases). The V gene's germline CDR1 is SGHTA and CDR2 FQGNSA. V gave up 4 bases and J gave up 4 bases, with 7 bases separating them. The CDR3 is 12 residues long. CDR3 region: CASSSRVTEAFF. For the CDR3, the DNA is TGTGCCAGCAGCTCCAGGGTCACTGAAGCTTTCTTT.

The chain links TRBV27 to TRBJ2-6, with D unresolved. The length of the CDR3 is 15 residues. Germline assignment: CDR1 MNHEY and CDR2 SMNVEV (reference sequence). Trimming removed 5 bases from V and 0 bases from J, with 8 bases in between. CDR3 nucleotide sequence: TGTGCCAGCAGTGCTTTTGCCTCTGGGGCCAACGTCCTGACTTTC. It codes for CASSAFASGANVLTF.